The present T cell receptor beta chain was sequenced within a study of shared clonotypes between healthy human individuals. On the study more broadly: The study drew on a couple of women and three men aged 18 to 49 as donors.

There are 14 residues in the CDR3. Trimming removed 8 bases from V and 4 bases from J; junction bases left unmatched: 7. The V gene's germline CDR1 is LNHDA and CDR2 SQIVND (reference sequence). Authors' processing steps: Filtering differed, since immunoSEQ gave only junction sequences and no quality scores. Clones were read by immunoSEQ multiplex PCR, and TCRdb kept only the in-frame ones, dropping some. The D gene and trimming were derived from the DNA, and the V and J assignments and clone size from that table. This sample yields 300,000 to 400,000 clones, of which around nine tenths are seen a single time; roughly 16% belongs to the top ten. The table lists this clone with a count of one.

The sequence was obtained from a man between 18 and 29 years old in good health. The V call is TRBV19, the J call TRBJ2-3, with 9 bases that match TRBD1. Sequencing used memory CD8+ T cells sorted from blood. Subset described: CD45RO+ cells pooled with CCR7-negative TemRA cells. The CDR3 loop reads CASAGTGWADTQYF. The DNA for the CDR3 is TGTGCCAGTGCGGGGACAGGGTGGGCAGATACGCAGTATTTT. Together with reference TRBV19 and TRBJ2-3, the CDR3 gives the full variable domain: DGGITQSPKYLFRKEGQNVTLSCEQNLNHDAMYWYRQDPGQGLRLIYYSQIVNDFQKGDIAEGYSVSREKKESFPLTVTSAQKNPTAFYLCASAGTGWADTQYFGPGTRLTVL.